Below, 18 T cell receptor beta chains from the same sample are listed, as sequenced in a study of T-cell memory formation after mild COVID-19. TCRdb called the 5' RACE reads again in MiXCR, with one record for every CDR3 protein. In the table there are about 300,000 distinct CDR3 sequences, roughly a fifth of which are singletons. Sequencing was carried out using PBMCs or a T cell subset sorted from them (not recorded which). The receptors here all came from a man aged 18-30 years who had mild COVID-19 (a few samples of this study predate the infection). Cell type and time point are not known.

V and J are TRBV5-8 and TRBJ2-6, with D unclear. Trimming pared 4 bases from V and 1 base from J, leaving 9 bases between. The germline gives CDR1 SGHTS, CDR2 YDEGEE. The CDR3 length is 15 residues. CDR3 sequence: CASSPGWSGANVLTF. The CDR3 bases are TGTGCCAGCAGCCCCGGTTGGTCTGGGGCCAACGTCCTGACTTTC.

This clonotype was seen only a few times. This chain links TRBV6-6 with TRBJ1-5, with TRBD1 identical over 7 bases. Germline V gene sequence: CDR1 MNHNY, CDR2 SVGAGI (reference sequence). J was trimmed by 4 bases and V by 6 bases; bases with no gene match: 6. This CDR3 is built from 14 residues. DNA of the CDR3: TGTGCCAGCAGCACCCAGGGGGGAAATCAGCCCCAGCATTTT. Translation: CASSTQGGNQPQHF.

The gene calls are TRBV5-1 and TRBJ1-1, with D perhaps TRBD1 (5 bases). Germline V CDR1 and CDR2: SGHRS, YFSETQ. This CDR3 has 14 amino acids. V shed 4 bases and J shed 1 base, with 11 bases lying between them. CDR3 coding DNA: TGCGCCAGCAGCCCCGTAGGGGAGAACACTGAAGCTTTCTTT. Its protein product is CASSPVGENTEAFF.

The rearrangement joins TRBV20-1 to TRBJ1-5; 7 nucleotides match TRBD1. The CDR3 loop spans 14 amino acids. From germline, CDR1 is DFQATT and CDR2 SNEGSKA (reference sequence). The V segment lost 3 bases and the J segment 5 bases; nucleotides outside the gene matches: 7. CDR3 amino acids: CSASAGQADQPQHF. The CDR3 DNA is TGCAGTGCTAGCGCCGGACAGGCCGATCAGCCCCAGCATTTT.

J is TRBJ1-5 and V is TRBV30; the D is unclear. There are 17 residues in the CDR3. V lost 2 bases and J 1 base, leaving 18 bases between the germline ends. Germline CDR1 reads GTSNPN; CDR2 reads SVGIG (reference sequence). CDR3 amino acids: CAWSTTTAGPSNQPQHF. The CDR3, as DNA: TGTGCCTGGAGTACCACGACGGCAGGCCCCAGCAATCAGCCCCAGCATTTT.

V gene TRBV19 combines with J gene TRBJ2-1; D possibly corresponds to TRBD1 (6 bases). The CDR3 contains 14 residues. CDR1 is LNHDA, CDR2 SQIVND, per germline (reference sequence). Between the trimmed V and J ends, which lost 6 bases and 9 bases, there was a span of 18 bases. CDR3 sequence: CASRLGQTVGEQFF. In DNA, the CDR3 is TGTGCCAGTAGACTCGGACAGACTGTCGGTGAGCAGTTCTTC.

The gene calls are TRBV4-3 and TRBJ2-2, with D hard to call. Trimming removed 0 bases at V and 1 base at J, with 9 bases between. The CDR3 length is 16 residues. The germline V gene has CDR1 LGHNA and CDR2 YSLEER. The CDR3 sequence: CASSQDWVRNTGELFF. The CDR3 DNA follows: TGCGCCAGCAGCCAAGATTGGGTTAGGAACACCGGGGAGCTGTTTTTT.

This clonotype was found a few times. V gene TRBV7-2 combines with J gene TRBJ2-5, with a weak D call TRBD2 (5 bases). The V and J ends lost 1 base and 4 bases respectively, with 13 bases between them. CDR1 is SGHTA and CDR2 is FQGNSA in the germline V gene. The CDR3 consists of 15 residues. The CDR3 sequence is CASSLESVGRETQYF. CDR3 nucleotide sequence: TGTGCCAGCAGCTTAGAGTCGGTGGGGAGAGAGACCCAGTACTTC.

The chain recombines TRBV12-3 or TRBV12-4 with TRBJ2-1, with 10 bases identical to TRBD1. V gave up 1 base and J gave up 9 bases; unmatched junction bases: 6. The CDR3 has 15 residues. Here the CDR3 DNA reads TGTGCCAGCAGTTTAGACTTTGACAGGGGGCGTGAGCAGTTCTTC. Its translation is CASSLDFDRGREQFF.

This chain connects TRBV6-2 or TRBV6-3 to TRBJ1-2; 8 nucleotides align to TRBD1. CDR3 size: 15 residues. V was clipped by 6 bases and J by 2 bases; unmatched bases: 8. The germline V gene encodes CDR1 MNHEY and CDR2 SVGEGT. The CDR3 sequence: CASRPAGTGNYGYTF. The CDR3 nucleotides read TGTGCCAGCAGACCAGCCGGGACAGGCAACTATGGCTACACCTTC.

V is TRBV5-6 and J is TRBJ2-2, with 9 bases aligning to TRBD1. Trimming cost V 0 bases and J 5 bases; bases outside gene matches: 8. Germline loops: CDR1 SGHDT, CDR2 YYEEEE. This CDR3 is 17 amino acids long. The CDR3 region has the DNA TGTGCCAGCAGCTTGGGGGGTCCGGGACAGGGAACCGGGGAGCTGTTTTTT. Encoded protein: CASSLGGPGQGTGELFF.

The chain couples TRBV6-2 or TRBV6-3 to TRBJ2-7, with a tentative D call TRBD2 (5 bases). Germline CDR1 MNHEY, CDR2 SVGEGT. Trimming cost V 2 bases and J 9 bases, with 11 bases left between them. This CDR3 comprises 12 residues. CDR3 residues: CASSYRGEAQYV. The CDR3 DNA reads as TGTGCCAGCAGTTACCGGGGTGAAGCGCAGTACGTC.

The gene calls are TRBV10-3 and TRBJ2-3; 7 bases match TRBD1. Trimming took 10 bases from V and 2 from J; bases not matched to a gene: 9. Germline CDR1 and CDR2: ENHRY and SYGVKD. The CDR3 length is 14 residues. The CDR3: CATTSGQHTDTQYF. The CDR3 DNA reads TGTGCCACAACTTCGGGACAGCACACAGATACGCAGTATTTT.

This clonotype was detected ten times or more. The V and J genes are TRBV4-3 and TRBJ2-7; D is perhaps TRBD1 (5 bases). Germline V CDR1 and CDR2: LGHNA, YSLEER. V lost 0 bases and J lost 6, with 18 bases in between. The CDR3 covers 16 residues. In DNA, the CDR3 is TGCGCCAGCAGCCAAGAATTCGGCGCCAGGGCCGCCGAGCAGTACTTC. This sequence encodes CASSQEFGARAAEQYF.

This clonotype was counted a few times. V gene TRBV7-6 combines with J gene TRBJ2-7; maybe TRBD1 (6 bases). The CDR3 is 15 amino acids. V was trimmed by 0 bases and J by 3 bases, leaving 12 bases between them. Germline CDR1 reads SGHVS; CDR2 reads FNYEAQ. For the CDR3, the DNA is TGTGCCAGCAGCTTAGCCCCGGGACAAGACTACGAGCAGTACTTC. This gives the protein CASSLAPGQDYEQYF.

The chain carries TRBV12-3 or TRBV12-4 and TRBJ1-2; D is possibly TRBD1 (5 bases). The CDR3 sequence is 14 residues long. The V and J ends lost 4 bases and 4 bases respectively, with 13 bases between them. CDR3 nucleotides: TGTGCCAGCAGTTCAGACAGCGGGGCCTATGGCTACACCTTC. As protein: CASSSDSGAYGYTF.

The gene calls are TRBV5-6 and TRBJ2-3; D is possibly TRBD1 or TRBD2 (6 bases each). Germline V CDR1 and CDR2: SGHDT, YYEEEE. The V end lost 3 bases, the J end lost 0 bases, and 11 bases lay between the germline ends. The CDR3 contains 15 residues. CDR3 DNA sequence: TGTGCCAGCAGCTCCCCGGGGGCGAGCACAGATACGCAGTATTTT. This codes for CASSSPGASTDTQYF.

The CDR3 here is CASMSVNSYEQYF. For the CDR3, the DNA is TGTGCCAGCATGTCGGTGAATTCCTACGAGCAGTACTTC. This chain uses TRBV21-1 with TRBJ2-7. TRBV21-1 is annotated as a pseudogene. The CDR3 is 13 amino acids.